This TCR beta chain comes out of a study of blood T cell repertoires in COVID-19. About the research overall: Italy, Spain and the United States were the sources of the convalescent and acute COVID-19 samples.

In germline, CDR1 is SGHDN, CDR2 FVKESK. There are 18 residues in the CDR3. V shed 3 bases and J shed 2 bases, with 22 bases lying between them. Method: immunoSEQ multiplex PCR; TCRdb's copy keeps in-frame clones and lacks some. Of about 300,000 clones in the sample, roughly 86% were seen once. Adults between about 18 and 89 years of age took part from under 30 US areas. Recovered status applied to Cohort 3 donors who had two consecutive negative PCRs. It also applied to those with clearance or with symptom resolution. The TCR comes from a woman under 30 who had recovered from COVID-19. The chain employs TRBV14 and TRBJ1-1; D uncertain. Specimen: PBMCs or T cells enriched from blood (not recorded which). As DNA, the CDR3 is TGTGCCAGCAGCCAGGGGAGGGTTCTTCTCGGTTCTAACACTGAAGCTTTCTTT. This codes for CASSQGRVLLGSNTEAFF. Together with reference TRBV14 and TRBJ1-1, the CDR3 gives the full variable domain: EAGVTQFPSHSVIEKGQTVTLRCDPISGHDNLYWYRRVMGKEIKFLLHFVKESKQDESGMPNNRFLAERTGGTYSTLKVQPAELEDSGVYFCASSQGRVLLGSNTEAFFGQGTRLTVV.